Each of the 24 T cell receptor beta chains below was sequenced from the same sample in a study of siplizumab effects on memory and regulatory T cells. This table comes from immunoSEQ multiplex PCR, and its TCRdb copy is limited to in-frame clones, with some not included. The data contain about 100,000 clones, 75% to 95% of them seen just once; the ten biggest clones take up 0.15%. Specimen: CD4+ T cells sorted from blood. Source of these receptors: a human donor in good health.

V and J are TRBV19 and TRBJ2-1; TRBD1 or TRBD2 may be the D gene (5 bases each). The CDR3 has 12 residues. Germline loops: CDR1 LNHDA, CDR2 SQIVND (reference sequence). Trimming removed 7 bases at V and 7 bases at J, with 11 bases between. CDR3 in amino acids: CASMRDHNEQFF. The CDR3, as DNA: TGTGCCAGTATGAGGGACCATAATGAGCAGTTCTTC.

The gene calls are TRBV12-5 and TRBJ1-1; no clear D gene. CDR1 LGHNT and CDR2 FRNRAP come from the germline V gene. Between the trimmed V and J ends, which lost 0 bases and 1 base, there was a span of 9 bases. This CDR3 spans 15 amino acids. The chain's CDR3 is CASGLVVRRNTEAFF. The CDR3 bases are TGTGCTAGTGGTTTGGTAGTTAGACGGAACACTGAAGCTTTCTTT.

The genes are TRBV6-5 and TRBJ2-1; D may be TRBD2 (5 bases). With 6 bases removed from V and 3 bases from J, the gap between germline ends came to 12 bases. The CDR3 length is 14 residues. Germline V gives CDR1 MNHEY, CDR2 SVGAGI. This chain's CDR3 is CASRPGLHYNEQFF. The CDR3 DNA sequence: TGTGCCAGCAGGCCCGGACTGCACTACAATGAGCAGTTCTTC.

The rearrangement uses TRBV6-5 and TRBJ2-1; D tentatively fits TRBD1 or TRBD2 (5 bases each). CDR1 is MNHEY and CDR2 is SVGAGI in the germline V gene. V lost 7 bases and J lost 10, with 17 bases in between. CDR3 length equals 13 residues. The CDR3 reads CASTTGTTREQFF. The CDR3 nucleotides read TGTGCCAGCACTACCGGGACGACCAGGGAGCAGTTCTTC.

This sequence joins TRBV6-5 and TRBJ1-5; D may be TRBD1 (6 bases). Looked up from germline, CDR1 is MNHEY and CDR2 is SVGAGI. With 8 bases removed from V and 7 bases from J, the gap between germline ends came to 18 bases. This CDR3 comprises 14 residues. In DNA, the CDR3 is TGTGCCAGCCGACACGGGACAAGGGACCAGCCCCAGCATTTT. As protein: CASRHGTRDQPQHF.

V gene TRBV7-9 combines with J gene TRBJ1-1; TRBD1 might be the D (5 bases). The V and J ends lost 4 bases and 1 base respectively, with 7 bases between them. This CDR3 comprises 13 residues. Germline assignment: CDR1 SEHNR and CDR2 FQNEAQ (reference sequence). CDR3 residues: CASSWGENTEAFF. CDR3 nucleotides: TGTGCCAGCAGCTGGGGGGAGAACACTGAAGCTTTCTTT.

CDR3 DNA: TGTGCCTGGAGAGGGGCTGTGAATTCACCCCTCCACTTT. This codes for CAWRGAVNSPLHF. The chain couples TRBV30 to TRBJ1-6, with D possibly TRBD1 on 5 matching bases. The CDR3 contains 13 residues. V gave up 3 bases and J gave up 7 bases, with 10 bases separating them. Germline V gives CDR1 GTSNPN, CDR2 SVGIG (reference sequence).

The V and J genes are TRBV14 and TRBJ1-3, with no clear D. Germline V gene sequence: CDR1 SGHDN, CDR2 FVKESK. The CDR3 has 13 amino acids. Trimming took off 1 base at V and 4 bases at J, with 5 bases between the two ends. CDR3 DNA: TGTGCCAGCAGCCAAGGAGGGGGAAACACCATATATTTT. It translates to CASSQGGGNTIYF.

Only one count was recorded for this clone. This chain joins TRBV15 and TRBJ2-7; D is possibly TRBD2 (6 bases). Germline V gene lookup returns CDR1 LNHNV and CDR2 YYDKDF (reference sequence). V was shortened by 4 bases and J by 0 bases, with 10 bases between the two germline ends. The CDR3 runs to 14 residues. DNA of the CDR3: TGTGCCACCAGCACCCTCGGGGGCTCCTACGAGCAGTACTTC. Its translation: CATSTLGGSYEQYF.

This sequence joins TRBV19 and TRBJ2-1, with D tentatively TRBD2 (6 bases). Per germline, CDR1 LNHDA and CDR2 SQIVND (reference sequence). The V and J ends lost 3 bases and 8 bases respectively, with 20 bases between them. The CDR3 consists of 16 residues. CDR3 in amino acids: CASSMRPGLKVDEQFF. The CDR3, as DNA: TGTGCCAGTAGTATGAGACCGGGACTCAAGGTCGATGAGCAGTTCTTC.

The rearrangement uses TRBV6-6 and TRBJ1-2; D remains unclear. The CDR3 has 12 residues. Germline CDR1 and CDR2: MNHNY and SVGAGI (reference sequence). Trimming pared 0 bases from V and 3 bases from J, leaving 2 bases between. The CDR3 region is CASSYSDYGYTF. The CDR3 DNA follows: TGTGCCAGCAGTTACTCAGACTATGGCTACACCTTC.

The chain uses TRBV6-5 and TRBJ2-5; 14 bases map to TRBD2. The trim removed 4 bases at V and 2 bases at J, leaving 3 bases unmatched. CDR3 length: 16 amino acids. CDR1 is MNHEY, CDR2 SVGAGI, per germline. CDR3 loop: CASSSRLAGGQETQYF. In DNA form, the CDR3 reads TGTGCCAGCAGTTCGAGACTAGCGGGGGGGCAAGAGACCCAGTACTTC.

The V gene is TRBV4-1, the J gene TRBJ2-7; possible D gene TRBD1, 6 bases. The CDR3 loop spans 13 amino acids. Per the germline V gene, CDR1 is MGHRA and CDR2 is YSYEKL. The V end lost 4 bases, the J end lost 7 bases, and 14 bases lay between the germline ends. CDR3 amino acids: CASSRIQGGEQYF. The CDR3 bases are TGCGCCAGCAGCCGGATACAGGGCGGGGAGCAGTACTTC.

This chain connects TRBV29-1 to TRBJ2-5; D call uncertain. The CDR3 runs 10 residues. Per germline, CDR1 SQVTM and CDR2 ANQGSEA. The germline V and J ends were trimmed by 5 bases and 2 bases, with 3 bases remaining between them. The CDR3 region is CSVSQETQYF. CDR3 nucleotide sequence: TGCAGCGTTTCACAAGAGACCCAGTACTTC.

The chain recombines TRBV5-1 with TRBJ2-1; 7 bases line up with TRBD1. The CDR3 extends over 15 amino acids. The trim removed 0 bases at V and 3 bases at J, leaving 3 bases unmatched. CDR1 and CDR2 from the germline V gene are SGHRS and YFSETQ. The DNA of the CDR3 is TGCGCCAGCAGCTTGGGTCAGGGGGACTACAATGAGCAGTTCTTC. This sequence encodes CASSLGQGDYNEQFF.

The CDR3 loop reads CASSLTGGGNIQYF. The DNA for the CDR3 is TGTGCCAGCAGTCTGACAGGGGGTGGAAACATTCAGTACTTC. J is TRBJ2-4 and V is TRBV28; 9 positions agree with TRBD1. Per germline, CDR1 MDHEN and CDR2 SYDVKM. The CDR3 consists of 14 residues. The ends lost 5 bases at V and 6 bases at J; junction bases unmatched: 5. The full variable domain, completed using reference TRBV28 and TRBJ2-4, is DVKVTQSSRYLVKRTGEKVFLECVQDMDHENMFWYRQDPGLGLRLIYFSYDVKMKEKGDIPEGYSVSREKKERFSLILESASTNQTSMYLCASSLTGGGNIQYFGAGTRLSVL.

The rearrangement uses TRBV5-5 and TRBJ1-2; 10 bases are a match to TRBD1. V lost 4 bases and J lost 5; bases outside the gene matches: 2. The CDR3 extends over 13 amino acids. CDR1 and CDR2 from the germline V gene are SGHKS and YYEKEE (reference sequence). The CDR3: CASSQGQGYGYTF. Written as DNA, the CDR3 is TGTGCCAGCAGCCAGGGACAGGGGTATGGCTACACCTTC.

The V gene is TRBV6-1, the J gene TRBJ2-5; 8 bases map to TRBD1. Germline values: CDR1 MNHNS, CDR2 SASEGT. CDR3 length: 15 residues. V lost 7 bases, J lost 4 bases, and 11 bases stayed unmatched. The DNA for the CDR3 is TGTGCCAGCAATAGGATGGGACAGGAAAGAGAGACCCAGTACTTC. It translates to CASNRMGQERETQYF.

The CDR3 DNA reads TGTGCCAGCACCCGTGGGGCAGATGAAGAGACCCAGTACTTC. Residues: CASTRGADEETQYF. The chain employs TRBV9 and TRBJ2-5; tentatively, D is TRBD1 (5 bases). Germline V gene lookup returns CDR1 SGDLS and CDR2 YYNGEE. V dropped 6 bases and J dropped 3 bases, with 15 bases sitting between them. This CDR3 comprises 14 residues.

This chain joins TRBV28 and TRBJ2-7; D uncertain. The germline V and J ends were trimmed by 1 base and 0 bases, with 4 bases remaining between them. The germline V gene has CDR1 MDHEN and CDR2 SYDVKM. The CDR3 contains 13 residues. The CDR3 protein is CASSLFGSYEQYF. The CDR3 DNA reads TGTGCCAGCAGTTTATTTGGCTCCTACGAGCAGTACTTC.

This chain uses TRBV2 with TRBJ1-5; no firm D call. CDR3 length: 15 amino acids. Per the germline V gene, CDR1 is SNHLY and CDR2 is FYNNEI. The ends were cut back, 4 bases at V and 0 bases at J, with 10 bases in the middle. The chain's CDR3 is CASSGSVYSNQPQHF. CDR3 DNA: TGTGCCAGCAGTGGGTCAGTTTATAGCAATCAGCCCCAGCATTTT. The full variable domain, with the rest looked up from reference TRBV2 and TRBJ1-5, is EPEVTQTPSHQVTQMGQEVILRCVPISNHLYFYWYRQILGQKVEFLVSFYNNEISEKSEIFDDQFSVERPDGSNFTLKIRSTKLEDSAMYFCASSGSVYSNQPQHFGDGTRLSIL.

The chain links TRBV11-2 to TRBJ2-1, with D uncertain. Germline CDR1 reads SGHAT; CDR2 reads FQNNGV. This CDR3 region has 15 residues. V was cut by 3 bases and J by 0 bases, with 9 bases left in between. The CDR3 DNA sequence: TGTGCCAGCAGCTTTCTTGACATCTCCTACAATGAGCAGTTCTTC. This sequence encodes CASSFLDISYNEQFF.

The V call is TRBV5-1, the J call TRBJ1-3; a possible D gene is TRBD1 (5 bases). V lost 5 bases and J 0 bases, leaving 12 bases between the germline ends. The germline V gene encodes CDR1 SGHRS and CDR2 YFSETQ. The CDR3 extends over 15 amino acids. CDR3 DNA sequence: TGCGCCAGCAGTTACGCAGGGAGCTCTGGAAACACCATATATTTT. Translation: CASSYAGSSGNTIYF.

V is TRBV28 and J is TRBJ1-1; D might be TRBD1 (6 bases). V was shortened by 6 bases and J by 10 bases, with 15 bases between the two germline ends. Germline loops: CDR1 MDHEN, CDR2 SYDVKM. The CDR3 consists of 12 residues. CDR3 sequence reads: CASRRQVGGAFF. CDR3 bases: TGTGCCAGCAGGCGACAGGTTGGGGGAGCTTTCTTT.